This T cell receptor beta chain was recorded in a study of neurological immune-mediated disorders. Trimming stripped 4 bases from V and 10 bases from J, with 16 bases between. The CDR3 has 13 amino acids. Per germline, CDR1 SGHTA and CDR2 FQGNSA. As for the cDNA, it was generated by 5'RACE with 10-nucleotide random UMIs. TCRdb fed the 5' RACE reads into MiXCR, producing one record per CDR3 protein. The table shows tens of thousands of distinct CDR3 sequences, with over 10% occurring only once. This clonotype was seen many times. Sample: PBMCs. The TCR comes from a man aged 55 to 70 in good health. The chain combines TRBV7-2 with TRBJ1-1; D is possibly TRBD1 (5 bases). The CDR3 is CASSSQRRGIAFF. CDR3 nucleotide sequence: TGTGCCAGCAGCTCTCAACGGCGGGGGATAGCTTTCTTT.